This passage covers 12 T cell receptor beta chains from one sample sequenced in a study of control samples from healthy donors and cancer patients. Here immunoSEQ multiplex PCR was the method, and the copy in TCRdb shows in-frame clones only, minus some. This table has fewer than 30,000 clones, more than 75% appearing once. What was sequenced was PBMCs. All receptors derive from a woman aged 40 to 55 with lung cancer.

The chain joins TRBV19 to TRBJ1-1; D may be TRBD1 (6 bases). This CDR3 spans 12 amino acids. Trimming stripped 1 base from V and 7 bases from J, with 7 bases between. Germline CDR1 is LNHDA and CDR2 is SQIVND (reference sequence). DNA for the CDR3: TGTGCCAGTAGTATAGCGGACAGTGAAGCTTTCTTT. This gives the protein CASSIADSEAFF.

For the CDR3, the DNA is TGTGCCAGCAGCCAGGTCGTGGGGACAGGGGGTGAAAAACTGTTTTTT. It specifies CASSQVVGTGGEKLFF. The V and J genes are TRBV7-9 and TRBJ1-4; 11 nucleotides agree with TRBD1. Unmatched junction bases numbered 9, after V lost 5 bases and J lost 7 bases. This CDR3 is built from 16 residues. Germline V gene lookup returns CDR1 SEHNR and CDR2 FQNEAQ (reference sequence).

This clone was seen once. The rearrangement links TRBV29-1 to TRBJ2-2; D uncertain. Trimming cost V 2 bases and J 0 bases, with 4 bases left between them. This CDR3 has 13 residues. CDR1 and CDR2 from the germline V gene are SQVTM and ANQGSEA. The CDR3 loop reads CSVETANTGELFF. The CDR3 region has the DNA TGCAGCGTTGAAACAGCGAACACCGGGGAGCTGTTTTTT.

The rearrangement links TRBV7-9 to TRBJ1-1; D remains unclear. This CDR3 is 14 amino acids long. The V gene lost 2 bases and the J gene lost 7 bases, with 14 bases spanning the gap. Germline V gene data show CDR1 as SEHNR and CDR2 as FQNEAQ (reference sequence). For the CDR3, the DNA is TGTGCCAGCAGCTTACACAAAACCGGGAGTGAAGCTTTCTTT. Its translation is CASSLHKTGSEAFF.

This clone was picked up a small number of times. This rearrangement joins TRBV6-1 to TRBJ2-3, with 9 bases lining up with TRBD2. Looked up from germline, CDR1 is MNHNS and CDR2 is SASEGT. Trimming cost V 0 bases and J 1 base; bases outside gene matches: 5. This CDR3 is 17 amino acids long. CDR3 nucleotides: TGTGCCAGCAGTGAAGCGCCAGCGGGGGGTGGCACAGATACGCAGTATTTT. This codes for CASSEAPAGGGTDTQYF.

V gene TRBV29-1 combines with J gene TRBJ2-2; D ambiguous. The CDR3 consists of 13 residues. CDR1 and CDR2 from the germline V gene are SQVTM and ANQGSEA. V gave up 6 bases and J gave up 8 bases, with 16 bases separating them. This CDR3 reads CSVSVDWSGELFF. The CDR3 DNA reads TGCAGCGTGAGCGTTGATTGGTCGGGGGAGCTGTTTTTT.

CDR3 bases: TGTGCCAGCAGTCTTTCCTTCGGGGGCACCGGGGAGCTGTTTTTT. Amino acids: CASSLSFGGTGELFF. The rearrangement joins TRBV7-9 to TRBJ2-2, with D perhaps matching TRBD2 (6 bases). This CDR3 is 15 amino acids long. CDR1 is SEHNR, CDR2 FQNEAQ, per germline (reference sequence). V lost 6 bases and J 4 bases, leaving 15 bases between the germline ends.

J is TRBJ1-1 and V is TRBV2; 7 bases match TRBD1. Germline-derived CDR1 and CDR2 are SNHLY and FYNNEI. The trim removed 5 bases at V and 0 bases at J, leaving 6 bases unmatched. The CDR3 extends over 15 amino acids. CDR3 nucleotides: TGTGCCAGCAGTAGTCGGGACAGACTGAACACTGAAGCTTTCTTT. Translation: CASSSRDRLNTEAFF.

This chain links TRBV16 with TRBJ1-3; 7 bases match TRBD1. Germline V gene data show CDR1 as KGHSY and CDR2 as FQNENV. V gave up 1 base and J gave up 0 bases; unmatched junction bases: 3. The CDR3 totals 16 residues. CDR3 nucleotides: TGTGCCAGCAGCCAATACCGGGACAGCTCTGGAAACACCATATATTTT. Its protein product is CASSQYRDSSGNTIYF.

V gene TRBV28 combines with J gene TRBJ2-7; possible D gene TRBD1, 5 bases. The ends were cut back, 7 bases at V and 2 bases at J, with 15 bases in the middle. The CDR3 has 14 amino acids. Germline CDR1 reads MDHEN; CDR2 reads SYDVKM. In nucleotides, the CDR3 is TGTGCCAGCATTGGGGCCCCCCCCACCTACGAGCAGTACTTC. Protein product: CASIGAPPTYEQYF.

The chain has TRBV5-5 and TRBJ2-7; unclear D gene. V was trimmed by 1 base and J by 5 bases, leaving 7 bases between them. This CDR3 contains 12 residues. Germline lookup yields CDR1 SGHKS and CDR2 YYEKEE (reference sequence). The CDR3 bases are TGTGCCAGCAGCTTGCGCTGGGACGAGCAGTACTTC. Protein: CASSLRWDEQYF.

The chain combines TRBV5-1 with TRBJ2-7, with a weak D call TRBD2 (6 bases). This CDR3 is 19 amino acids long. CDR1 and CDR2 from the germline V gene are SGHRS and YFSETQ. With 3 bases removed from V and 0 bases from J, the gap between germline ends came to 25 bases. The CDR3 sequence is CASSSGAGTLAPSSYEQYF. CDR3 bases: TGCGCCAGCAGCTCCGGTGCCGGGACTCTCGCACCTAGCTCCTACGAGCAGTACTTC.